The 23 T cell receptor beta chains presented below share a single source sample, sequenced in a study of T cell repertoires in cytomegalovirus infection. No antigen has been identified for these receptors. TCRdb used MiXCR to reprocess the reads, holding one entry per CDR3 protein. The sample holds roughly 990,000 distinct CDR3 sequences; 31% are singletons and the top ten take over 11%. Material: cultured CD8+ T cells from PBMCs, obtained from culture after CMV antigen stimulation. These TCRs come from a human donor in good health (CMV status not recorded). Some clones in this sample may be carry-over from other donors' samples.

The V call is TRBV7-9, the J call TRBJ2-2, with TRBD1 matching 7 bases. Per germline, CDR1 SEHNR and CDR2 FQNEAQ (reference sequence). This CDR3 comprises 13 residues. The V gene end was trimmed by 5 bases and the J gene end by 4 bases; junction bases not matched to a gene: 1. CDR3 sequence (DNA): TGTGCCAGCAGCACAGGGGTCACCGGGGAGCTGTTTTTT. It yields the protein CASSTGVTGELFF.

The chain employs TRBV6-2 or TRBV6-3 and TRBJ2-3, with D uncertain. Germline V gene data show CDR1 as MNHEY and CDR2 as SVGEGT. Trimming cost V 0 bases and J 3 bases, with 7 bases left between them. CDR3 length: 14 amino acids. The CDR3 sequence: CASSYSYGTDTQYF. The CDR3 DNA follows: TGTGCCAGCAGTTACTCCTACGGAACAGATACGCAGTATTTT.

The rearrangement links TRBV7-3 to TRBJ2-1; possible D gene TRBD1, 5 bases. V was cut by 1 base and J by 11 bases, with 18 bases left in between. CDR1 is SGHTA and CDR2 is FQGTGA in the germline V gene. The CDR3 contains 15 residues. The DNA of the CDR3 is TGTGCCAGCAGCTTAATGGCAGGGATGTATTATAAGCAGTTCTTC. Amino acids: CASSLMAGMYYKQFF.

At least ten counts were recorded for this clonotype. The chain uses TRBV27 and TRBJ2-2, with a weak D call TRBD2 (5 bases). The CDR3 is 14 residues long. V lost 2 bases, J lost 4 bases, and 8 bases lay in between. Germline CDR1 MNHEY, CDR2 SMNVEV (reference sequence). The CDR3 here is CASSLGSGTGELFF. The CDR3, as DNA: TGTGCCAGCAGTTTAGGGAGTGGCACCGGGGAGCTGTTTTTT.

V and J are TRBV7-8 and TRBJ1-2, with TRBD1 as a possible D gene (5 bases). The V gene lost 4 bases and the J gene lost 8 bases, with 11 bases spanning the gap. Germline assignment: CDR1 SGHVS and CDR2 FQNEAQ. This CDR3 has 12 amino acids. CDR3 region: CASSSMGGGYTF. CDR3 DNA sequence: TGTGCCAGCAGCTCCATGGGGGGAGGCTACACCTTC.

This clonotype has only a few counts. The V gene is TRBV6-2 or TRBV6-3, the J gene TRBJ1-5, with 8 bases fitting TRBD1. Germline V gene data show CDR1 as MNHEY and CDR2 as SVGEGT. The length of the CDR3 is 16 residues. The V gene end was trimmed by 2 bases and the J gene end by 16 bases; junction bases not matched to a gene: 19. CDR3 sequence reads: CASSYNAEQGARFGHF. The CDR3, as DNA: TGTGCCAGCAGTTACAATGCGGAGCAGGGGGCCCGTTTCGGACATTTT.

This clonotype showed up many times. This chain connects TRBV4-1 to TRBJ1-5; 8 nucleotides line up with TRBD1. After removal of 1 base from V and 5 bases from J, the junction contained 4 bases not matched to a gene. This CDR3 has 15 amino acids. From germline, CDR1 is MGHRA and CDR2 YSYEKL. This chain's CDR3 is CASSQGQGAYQPQHF. CDR3 nucleotides: TGCGCCAGCAGCCAAGGGCAGGGGGCCTATCAGCCCCAGCATTTT.

This chain joins TRBV6-5 and TRBJ2-7; TRBD1 aligns across 12 bases. The ends lost 2 bases at V and 7 bases at J; junction bases unmatched: 6. This CDR3 has 15 residues. The germline gives CDR1 MNHEY, CDR2 SVGAGI. Written as DNA, the CDR3 is TGTGCCAGCAGTTACACGGGACAGGGGGCTGGGGAGCAGTACTTC. This translates into CASSYTGQGAGEQYF.

The rearrangement uses TRBV20-1 and TRBJ1-5; TRBD1 matches at 8 bases. This CDR3 contains 15 residues. The germline CDR1 and CDR2 sequences are DFQATT and SNEGSKA (reference sequence). V lost 6 bases to trimming and J lost 0 bases; unmatched junction nucleotides: 7. This CDR3 is CSAKDRENSNQPQHF. For the CDR3, the DNA is TGCAGTGCAAAGGACAGGGAAAATAGCAATCAGCCCCAGCATTTT.

This clonotype appeared many times. V usage is TRBV7-6 and J usage is TRBJ1-1; tentative D call: TRBD1 (6 bases). This CDR3 is built from 17 residues. Germline CDR1 and CDR2: SGHVS and FNYEAQ. V lost 5 bases and J 7 bases, leaving 26 bases between the germline ends. CDR3 in amino acids: CASSPYPEGLGGYEAFF. The CDR3 DNA sequence: TGTGCCAGCAGCCCCTACCCTGAGGGGCTCGGGGGCTATGAAGCTTTCTTT.

This clonotype was seen at least ten times. The chain links TRBV7-2 to TRBJ1-2, with D possibly being TRBD1 (5 bases). There are 13 residues in the CDR3. Trimming pared 2 bases from V and 8 bases from J, leaving 12 bases between. Germline lookup yields CDR1 SGHTA and CDR2 FQGNSA. The CDR3 region has the DNA TGTGCCAGCAGCTTATTGGCGGGGGACGGCTACACCTTC. Translation: CASSLLAGDGYTF.

This sequence joins TRBV29-1 and TRBJ1-2; unclear D gene. Per the germline V gene, CDR1 is SQVTM and CDR2 is ANQGSEA. CDR3 length: 9 amino acids. V lost 4 bases to trimming and J lost 12 bases, with 9 bases between them. Here the CDR3 DNA reads TGCAGCGTTGTTATTGGGGACACCTTC. Translation: CSVVIGDTF.

This clonotype was detected a few times. The rearrangement joins TRBV28 to TRBJ2-3, with 8 bases identical to TRBD2. Trimming removed 2 bases from V and 4 bases from J; junction bases left unmatched: 5. CDR1 MDHEN and CDR2 SYDVKM come from the germline V gene. The CDR3 is 15 amino acids. The CDR3, as DNA: TGTGCCAGCAGTTTAACGGGGGGGCCCGCAGATACGCAGTATTTT. As protein: CASSLTGGPADTQYF.

The gene calls are TRBV7-2 and TRBJ1-1; D gene ambiguous. The V gene lost 0 bases and the J gene lost 0 bases, with 5 bases spanning the gap. Germline values: CDR1 SGHTA, CDR2 FQGNSA. The CDR3 has 14 residues. The DNA for the CDR3 is TGTGCCAGCAGCTTAGCACCCATGAACACTGAAGCTTTCTTT. Its translation: CASSLAPMNTEAFF.

This rearrangement joins TRBV4-2 to TRBJ2-5; 9 bases are shared with TRBD2. The CDR3 is 16 amino acids. The junction had 3 bases not matched to a gene; V was cut back by 0 bases and J by 1 base. The V gene's germline CDR1 is LGHNA and CDR2 YNFKEQ. The CDR3 coding sequence is TGTGCCAGCAGCCAAGAGACTAGCGGACTCCAAGAGACCCAGTACTTC. Amino acid sequence: CASSQETSGLQETQYF.

The V and J genes are TRBV9 and TRBJ2-1; the D is unclear. The V and J ends lost 4 bases and 8 bases respectively, with 7 bases between them. The CDR3 runs 11 residues. Germline loops: CDR1 SGDLS, CDR2 YYNGEE. CDR3 amino acids: CASSRRYEQFF. The CDR3 coding sequence is TGTGCCAGCAGCCGACGGTATGAGCAGTTCTTC.

J is TRBJ2-7 and V is TRBV27; D unresolved. Germline lookup yields CDR1 MNHEY and CDR2 SMNVEV (reference sequence). The CDR3 has 13 residues. This CDR3 is CANSLGKGNEQYV. CDR3 bases: TGTGCCAACAGTTTAGGGAAAGGGAACGAGCAGTACGTC.

CDR3 DNA: TGTGCCAGCAGCCAAGTCGGGTGGGAGACCCAGTACTTC. It translates to CASSQVGWETQYF. The rearrangement links TRBV3-1 to TRBJ2-5; the D is unclear. Germline-derived CDR1 and CDR2 are LGHDT and YNNKEL (reference sequence). This CDR3 comprises 13 residues. The V gene lost 1 base and the J gene lost 5 bases, with 8 bases spanning the gap.

The chain is built from TRBV20-1 and TRBJ2-3, with 11 positions matching TRBD2. Germline CDR1 DFQATT, CDR2 SNEGSKA (reference sequence). V dropped 6 bases and J dropped 2; count of bases not matched to a gene: 13. The CDR3 contains 17 residues. CDR3 protein: CSALSRGTSGYTDTQYF. CDR3 coding DNA: TGCAGTGCCCTGTCTCGCGGGACTAGCGGCTACACAGATACGCAGTATTTT.

The V gene is TRBV6-2 or TRBV6-3, the J gene TRBJ2-3; D tentatively reads TRBD1 or TRBD2 (5 bases each). CDR1 is MNHEY and CDR2 is SVGEGT in the germline V gene. V dropped 6 bases and J dropped 2 bases, with 18 bases sitting between them. This CDR3 contains 16 residues. The CDR3 loop is CASSSGTTLLTDTQYF. The CDR3 nucleotides are TGTGCCAGCAGCTCCGGGACCACCTTACTCACAGATACGCAGTATTTT.

In its sample, this clonotype was seen many times. The rearrangement links TRBV7-2 to TRBJ2-3, with D hard to call. CDR1 is SGHTA and CDR2 is FQGNSA in the germline V gene. CDR3 length equals 16 residues. V was pared by 2 bases and J by 2 bases, with 14 bases between. The CDR3 bases are TGTGCCAGCAGCTTACCTCTAGACGTTCCCACAGATACGCAGTATTTT. This translates into CASSLPLDVPTDTQYF.

Turning to this clonotype: This may be a read error: a much more frequent sequence differs by one nucleotide. This chain links TRBV7-4 with TRBJ1-4, with 7 positions matching TRBD1. Germline loops: CDR1 SGHVT, CDR2 SQSDAQ. V lost 5 bases to trimming and J lost 4 bases; unmatched junction nucleotides: 13. This CDR3 contains 17 residues. The CDR3: CASSNPFSQGINEKLFF. As DNA, the CDR3 is TGTGCCAGCAGCAACCCCTTCTCACAGGGGATTAATGAAAAACTGTTTTTT.

This clonotype was recorded a few times. The junction and the germline gene differ at one end; a read error may be behind it. This chain uses TRBV7-9 with TRBJ1-5; 9 nucleotides agree with TRBD1. The CDR3 totals 16 residues. Germline CDR1 and CDR2: SEHNR and FQNEAQ (reference sequence). The CDR3 DNA reads as TGTGCCAGCACCTTAGGAACAGGGGGCAGAGGACAGCCCCAGCATTTT. As protein: CASTLGTGGRGQPQHF.